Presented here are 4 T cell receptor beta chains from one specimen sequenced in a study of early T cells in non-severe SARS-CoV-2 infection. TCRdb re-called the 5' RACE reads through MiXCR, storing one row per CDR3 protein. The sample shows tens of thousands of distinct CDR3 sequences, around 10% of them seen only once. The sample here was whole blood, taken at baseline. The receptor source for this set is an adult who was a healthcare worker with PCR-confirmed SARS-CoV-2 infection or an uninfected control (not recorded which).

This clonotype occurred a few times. This CDR3 is CASSYSRGEDYGYTF. In DNA form, the CDR3 reads TGTGCCAGCAGTTACTCAAGAGGGGAGGACTATGGCTACACCTTC. The rearrangement joins TRBV6-5 to TRBJ1-2; D possibly corresponds to TRBD1 (5 bases). The CDR3 is 15 amino acids. Germline V gives CDR1 MNHEY, CDR2 SVGAGI. V was pared by 0 bases and J by 3 bases, with 11 bases between.

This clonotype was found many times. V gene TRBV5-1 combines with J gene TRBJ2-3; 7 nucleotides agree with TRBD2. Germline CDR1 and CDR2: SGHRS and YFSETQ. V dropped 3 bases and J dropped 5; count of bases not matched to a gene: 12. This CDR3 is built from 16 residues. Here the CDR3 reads CASSSERGGEGDTQYF. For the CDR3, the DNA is TGCGCCAGCAGCTCGGAGCGGGGAGGGGAGGGAGATACGCAGTATTTT. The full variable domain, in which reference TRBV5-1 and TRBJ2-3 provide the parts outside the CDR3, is KAGVTQTPRYLIKTRGQQVTLSCSPISGHRSVSWYQQTPGQGLQFLFEYFSETQRNKGNFPGRFSGRQFSNSRSEMNVSTLELGDSALYLCASSSERGGEGDTQYFGPGTRLTVL.

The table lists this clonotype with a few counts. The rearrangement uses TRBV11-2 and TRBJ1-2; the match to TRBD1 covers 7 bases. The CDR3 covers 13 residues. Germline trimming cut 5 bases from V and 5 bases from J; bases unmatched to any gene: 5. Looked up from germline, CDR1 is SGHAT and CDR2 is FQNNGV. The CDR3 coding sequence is TGTGCCAGCAGCCATGGACAGGAGTATGGCTACACCTTC. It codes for CASSHGQEYGYTF.

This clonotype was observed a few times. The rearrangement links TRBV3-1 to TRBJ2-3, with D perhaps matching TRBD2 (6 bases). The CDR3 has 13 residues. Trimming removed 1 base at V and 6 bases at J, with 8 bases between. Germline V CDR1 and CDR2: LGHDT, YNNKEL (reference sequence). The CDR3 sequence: CASSQGLEDTQYF. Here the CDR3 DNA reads TGTGCCAGCAGCCAAGGACTAGAGGATACGCAGTATTTT.